Following are 19 T cell receptor beta chains from one sample sequenced in a study of PD-1 blockade in mismatch repair-deficient tumors. Libraries were prepared by immunoSEQ multiplex PCR; TCRdb keeps only in-frame clonotypes and omits some of them. The sample carries about 120,000 clones, 88% recorded once. This specimen was peripheral blood, taken approximately 72 weeks after starting pembrolizumab. Receptors originate from an adult with mismatch repair-deficient cancer.

In this sample, this clone turned up once. V usage is TRBV19 and J usage is TRBJ1-5; a possible D gene is TRBD1 (5 bases). The CDR3 extends over 16 amino acids. The germline V gene has CDR1 LNHDA and CDR2 SQIVND (reference sequence). Trimming removed 2 bases at V and 1 base at J, with 12 bases between. Here the CDR3 reads CASSITGTESNQPQHF. The CDR3 bases are TGTGCCAGTAGTATAACGGGGACGGAAAGCAATCAGCCCCAGCATTTT.

This clone was picked up a small number of times. The chain couples TRBV9 to TRBJ2-7; weak D call: TRBD1 (5 bases). This CDR3 is 15 amino acids long. Germline CDR1 SGDLS, CDR2 YYNGEE. V dropped 0 bases and J dropped 3 bases, with 13 bases sitting between them. DNA of the CDR3: TGTGCCAGCAGCGTAGGGCAGGGTGGGTTCTACGAGCAGTACTTC. Residues: CASSVGQGGFYEQYF. The whole variable domain, remainder taken from reference TRBV9 and TRBJ2-7, is DSGVTQTPKHLITATGQRVTLRCSPRSGDLSVYWYQQSLDQGLQFLIQYYNGEERAKGNILERFSAQQFPDLHSELNLSSLELGDSALYFCASSVGQGGFYEQYFGPGTRLTVT.

The chain has TRBV9 and TRBJ2-3; D is uncertain. V lost 3 bases and J lost 0, with 2 bases in between. The germline CDR1 and CDR2 sequences are SGDLS and YYNGEE. This CDR3 is built from 12 residues. This CDR3 reads CASSGSTDTQYF. The DNA for the CDR3 is TGTGCCAGCAGCGGGAGCACAGATACGCAGTATTTT.

The chain links TRBV9 to TRBJ1-4; no reliable D call. V was pared by 4 bases and J by 4 bases, with 11 bases between. Germline CDR1 reads SGDLS; CDR2 reads YYNGEE. This CDR3 region has 14 residues. This chain's CDR3 is CASSTYGSNEKLFF. As DNA, the CDR3 is TGTGCCAGCAGCACCTATGGGAGTAATGAAAAACTGTTTTTT.

The chain links TRBV4-1 to TRBJ2-7, with 7 bases lining up with TRBD2. The CDR3 consists of 15 residues. The germline gives CDR1 MGHRA, CDR2 YSYEKL. With V trimmed by 5 bases and J by 5 bases, 12 bases remained unmatched. The CDR3 spells CASSEQLANSHEQYF. CDR3 DNA: TGCGCCAGCAGCGAACAACTAGCGAATTCCCACGAGCAGTACTTC.

The chain is built from TRBV6-4 and TRBJ2-2; D gene uncertain. This CDR3 has 13 residues. Germline loops: CDR1 MRHNA, CDR2 SNTAGT. The V end lost 6 bases, the J end lost 2 bases, and 7 bases lay between the germline ends. CDR3 DNA sequence: TGTGCCAGCAGCGTTCAAAACACCGGGGAGCTGTTTTTT. Translating it yields CASSVQNTGELFF.

The V call is TRBV30, the J call TRBJ2-7; 8 bases align to TRBD2. CDR3 length: 18 residues. J lost 3 bases, V lost 6 bases, and 22 bases had no gene match. Germline CDR1 GTSNPN, CDR2 SVGIG (reference sequence). The CDR3 reads CACRLGLDSPHPLYEQYF. CDR3 DNA sequence: TGTGCCTGTCGCTTGGGACTAGACTCCCCCCATCCCCTCTACGAGCAGTACTTC.

The chain links TRBV28 to TRBJ2-4, with D perhaps matching TRBD2 (5 bases). Trimming cost V 2 bases and J 8 bases, with 13 bases left between them. The germline V gene has CDR1 MDHEN and CDR2 SYDVKM. The CDR3 runs 14 residues. In nucleotides, the CDR3 is TGTGCCAGCAGTTTAGGAGGTCAGAACCACATTCAGTACTTC. Translating gives CASSLGGQNHIQYF.

J is TRBJ2-2 and V is TRBV13; weak D call: TRBD2 (6 bases). Trimming removed 1 base from V and 0 bases from J, with 9 bases in between. The CDR3 length is 16 residues. Per germline, CDR1 PRHDT and CDR2 FYEKMQ (reference sequence). CDR3 bases: TGTGCCAGCAGCTTAGCGAGCGGGCCGAACACCGGGGAGCTGTTTTTT. Amino acids: CASSLASGPNTGELFF.

This chain joins TRBV7-9 and TRBJ1-1; D not certain. Trimming pared 5 bases from V and 0 bases from J, leaving 7 bases between. Germline CDR1 SEHNR, CDR2 FQNEAQ (reference sequence). The CDR3 is 13 amino acids. The CDR3: CASSTPVNTEAFF. CDR3 coding DNA: TGTGCCAGCAGCACCCCGGTGAACACTGAAGCTTTCTTT.

This chain joins TRBV7-2 and TRBJ2-5; 7 bases align to TRBD1. With V trimmed by 4 bases and J by 1 base, 3 bases remained unmatched. The CDR3 has 14 residues. Germline V CDR1 and CDR2: SGHTA, FQGNSA. This chain's CDR3 is CASSSGTVQETQYF. The CDR3 bases are TGTGCCAGCAGCTCCGGGACAGTCCAAGAGACCCAGTACTTC.

The chain has TRBV28 and TRBJ2-5, with D possibly TRBD1 on 6 matching bases. Germline lookup yields CDR1 MDHEN and CDR2 SYDVKM. This CDR3 contains 14 residues. The germline V and J ends were trimmed by 5 bases and 4 bases, with 14 bases remaining between them. CDR3 in DNA: TGTGCCAGCAGTCGTAGACAGGCACCAGAGACCCAGTACTTC. It codes for CASSRRQAPETQYF.

This chain joins TRBV28 and TRBJ2-7, with 8 nucleotides matching TRBD1. The CDR3 loop spans 15 amino acids. From germline, CDR1 is MDHEN and CDR2 SYDVKM. The junction had 11 bases not matched to a gene; V was cut back by 7 bases and J by 3 bases. CDR3 sequence: CASNMGPGTGYEQYF. The CDR3 nucleotides read TGTGCCAGCAACATGGGGCCCGGGACAGGCTACGAGCAGTACTTC.

V and J are TRBV28 and TRBJ2-5, with a weak D call TRBD2 (5 bases). The CDR3 runs 15 residues. Trimming removed 5 bases at V and 4 bases at J, with 17 bases between. CDR1 MDHEN and CDR2 SYDVKM come from the germline V gene. CDR3 sequence (DNA): TGTGCCAGCAGTGGACTGGGAAAGGAGCGAGAGACCCAGTACTTC. Translated, it gives CASSGLGKERETQYF.

The rearrangement links TRBV7-9 to TRBJ1-1, with 9 bases identical to TRBD1. CDR3 length: 16 amino acids. Per germline, CDR1 SEHNR and CDR2 FQNEAQ (reference sequence). Trimming cost V 5 bases and J 7 bases; bases outside gene matches: 14. CDR3 region: CASSKTGTGLRVEAFF. The CDR3 DNA is TGTGCCAGCAGCAAGACCGGGACAGGGCTCAGGGTTGAAGCTTTCTTT.

The V and J genes are TRBV19 and TRBJ2-3; TRBD2 matches 7 bases. Germline values: CDR1 LNHDA, CDR2 SQIVND (reference sequence). The CDR3 covers 15 residues. Trimming cost V 5 bases and J 1 base; bases outside gene matches: 6. The CDR3 coding sequence is TGTGCCAGTAGTGTTGGACTAGACCGCACAGATACGCAGTATTTT. Amino acid sequence: CASSVGLDRTDTQYF.

The chain has TRBV29-1 and TRBJ2-7; 12 positions agree with TRBD2. V shed 8 bases and J 0 bases; nucleotides not matched to a gene: 5. The germline V gene has CDR1 SQVTM and CDR2 ANQGSEA. The CDR3 sequence is 14 residues long. CDR3 sequence (DNA): TGCAGCATCAAGACTAGCGGGAGCTCCTACGAGCAGTACTTC. It codes for CSIKTSGSSYEQYF.

The chain employs TRBV29-1 and TRBJ2-1; 7 bases align to TRBD1. Per the germline V gene, CDR1 is SQVTM and CDR2 is ANQGSEA. The junction had 15 bases not matched to a gene; V was cut back by 3 bases and J by 7 bases. The CDR3 runs to 16 residues. The CDR3 DNA reads as TGCAGCGTTGAGGGGTGGGACAGAGCCAAAGAAAATGAGCAGTTCTTC. Its protein is CSVEGWDRAKENEQFF.

The rearrangement links TRBV6-1 to TRBJ2-1; 8 bases are shared with TRBD2. This CDR3 comprises 15 residues. The V gene's germline CDR1 is MNHNS and CDR2 SASEGT. Unmatched junction bases numbered 10, after V lost 2 bases and J lost 10 bases. The CDR3 here is CASSERVGLAGEQFF. In DNA form, the CDR3 reads TGTGCCAGCAGTGAACGTGTAGGACTAGCTGGAGAGCAGTTCTTC.